Listed below are T cell receptor beta chains from one sample, sequenced in a study of blood T cell repertoires in COVID-19. Profiling relied on immunoSEQ multiplex PCR, and the TCRdb table lists in-frame clones only, not all of them. The sample yields approximately 350,000 clones, 75% to 90% seen once. The sample consisted of PBMCs or T cells enriched from blood (not recorded which). Receptors originate from a woman between 50 and 59 years old who had recovered from COVID-19. The CDR3 runs from the conserved cysteine through the conserved F or W. D genes are given only for firm matches. Size tells how often a clone was seen (once, few, many) or the class of an expanded clone, and some rows leave it out.

TRBJ2-1 TRBV25-1 NA NA TGTGCCAGCAGTGAGGAAGAACGGGACTACAATGAGCAGTTCTTC CASSEEERDYNEQFF
TRBJ2-5 TRBV19 NA TRBD1 TGTGCCAGTAGCTGGACAGGAAAGTCCGCCATCCAAGAGACCCAGTACTTC CASSWTGKSAIQETQYF
TRBJ2-2 TRBV29-1 NA TRBD2 TGCAGCGTTGAAGATTTTACTAGCGGGAAATTAAGCGGGGAGCTGTTTTTT CSVEDFTSGKLSGELFF
TRBJ1-1 TRBV19 NA NA TGTGCCACTACACAGGGAGGGACCGCCACGAACACTGAAGCTTTCTTT CATTQGGTATNTEAFF
TRBJ2-1 TRBV5-1 NA TRBD2 TGCGCCAGCAGCTCCCCCACTAGCGGGCTAAACAATGAGCAGTTCTTC CASSSPTSGLNNEQFF
TRBJ1-4 TRBV10-2 NA TRBD1 TGCGCCAGCACCGCCGGGACAGGGATTGAAAAACTGTTTTTT CASTAGTGIEKLFF
TRBJ1-2 TRBV10-3 NA TRBD1 TGTGCCATCAGCGAGCGGGACAGCACTAGCTACACCTTC CAISERDSTSYTF
TRBJ2-2 TRBV11-2 NA NA TGTGCCAGCAGCGGCCAGGCTACCGGGGAGCTGTTTTTT CASSGQATGELFF
TRBJ1-2 TRBV6-2/TRBV6-3 once TRBD1 TGTGCCAGCAGTCTTCTAGCAGGGGGCTCTAACTATGGCTACACCTTC CASSLLAGGSNYGYTF
TRBJ1-1 TRBV29-1 NA NA TGCAGCGTTTTTATGAACACTGAAGCTTTCTTT CSVFMNTEAFF
TRBJ2-3 TRBV27 NA TRBD2 TGTGCCACCCGGGACCAATTCCCTAGCGGACACACAGATACGCAGTATTTT CATRDQFPSGHTDTQYF
TRBJ2-7 TRBV9 NA NA TGTGCCAGCAGCGCATACCGGGACATTTCCTACGAGCAGTACTTC CASSAYRDISYEQYF
TRBJ2-5 TRBV30 NA TRBD1 TGTGCAGGGGACAGCAAAGAAGAGACCCAGTACTTC CAGDSKEETQYF
TRBJ1-3 TRBV27 many TRBD1 TGTGCCAGCAGCCGGGACAGGGGAGCTGGAAACACCATATATTTT CASSRDRGAGNTIYF
TRBJ2-7 TRBV5-3 NA NA TGTGCCGCACTGGGCTTCCACGAGCAGTACTTC CAALGFHEQYF
TRBJ1-5 TRBV10-3 NA TRBD1 TGTGCCACCAAGACAGGGGGCAACAATCAGCCCCAGCATTTT CATKTGGNNQPQHF
TRBJ2-7 TRBV7-2 NA NA TGTGCCAGCAGCCCAGGGGTGATGGGCGTAGGAAACGAGCAGTACTTC CASSPGVMGVGNEQYF
TRBJ2-2 TRBV19 once TRBD1 TGTGCCAGTAGTAGCCACTCACAGGGGGCCGGGGAGCTGTTTTTT CASSSHSQGAGELFF
TRBJ1-5 TRBV19 NA NA TGTGCCAGCGGACGGAGGAATCAGCCCCAGCATTTT CASGRRNQPQHF
TRBJ2-7 TRBV5-1 NA NA TGCGCCAGCAGCGCCCCTAAGGACAGTTTGAGCTACGAGCAGTACTTC CASSAPKDSLSYEQYF
TRBJ2-2 TRBV6-5 once NA TGTGCCAGCAGTTACTACAGGGCGACCACCGGGGAGCTGTTTTTT CASSYYRATTGELFF
TRBJ1-6 TRBV4-3 NA NA TGCGCCAGCAGCCAAGACCATTATAATTCACCCCTCCACTTT CASSQDHYNSPLHF
TRBJ1-5 TRBV6-2/TRBV6-3 NA NA TGTGCCAGCAGTTATACAGGGCGGGAGGATCAGCCCCAGCATTTT CASSYTGREDQPQHF
TRBJ2-1 TRBV5-1 NA TRBD2 TGCGCCAGCAGCTCCGGGACTACTGGCAATGAGCAGTTCTTC CASSSGTTGNEQFF
TRBJ1-2 TRBV14 NA TRBD1 TGTGCCAGCAGCCAAGATGACAGGGGCTATGGCTACACCTTC CASSQDDRGYGYTF
TRBJ1-2 TRBV27 once TRBD1 TGTGCCAGCAGTTTTGGGACAGCCTTTGGCTACACCTTC CASSFGTAFGYTF
TRBJ1-6 TRBV7-9 NA NA TGTGCCAGCAGCCCGCAGGGGCTCTATAATTCACCCCTCCACTTT CASSPQGLYNSPLHF
TRBJ1-1 TRBV19 NA TRBD1 TGTGCCAGTAGACGACAGGGTGGCAACACTGAAGCTTTCTTT CASRRQGGNTEAFF
TRBJ1-6 TRBV3-1/TRBV3-2 NA NA TGTGCCAGCACGGTGGGGCAGGATTCACCCCTCCACTTT CASTVGQDSPLHF
TRBJ2-7 TRBV5-1 NA NA TGCGCCAGCAGCGGGCACCTTCCGACCTACGAGCAGTACTTC CASSGHLPTYEQYF
TRBJ1-6 TRBV4-3 NA NA TGCGCCAGCAGCCAAGTACAGGGATATAATTCACCCCTCCACTTT CASSQVQGYNSPLHF
TRBJ1-6 TRBV19 NA NA TGTGCCAGTAGTATAGAAGCGACGAATTCACCCCTCCACTTT CASSIEATNSPLHF
TRBJ1-2 TRBV19 NA NA TGTGCCAGTAGTATTTTCCCAGGGTCGAACTATGGCTACACCTTC CASSIFPGSNYGYTF
TRBJ1-1 TRBV2 few NA TGTGCCAGCAGTGAAACAGCTGGCAGGAACACTGAAGCTTTCTTT CASSETAGRNTEAFF
TRBJ2-7 TRBV9 NA NA TGTGCCAGCAGCGCCGGGATTATCTCCTACGAGCAGTACTTC CASSAGIISYEQYF
TRBJ2-3 TRBV5-1 few NA TGCGCCAGCAGCACACAACAGACTAGTCATCTTAAAAGTGGTACGCAGTATTTT CASSTQQTSHLKSGTQYF
TRBJ1-1 TRBV6-6 once TRBD1 TGTGCCAGCAGCCCGGGGGCCTACAGGGGCACTGAAGCTTTCTTT CASSPGAYRGTEAFF
TRBJ1-6 TRBV6-5 NA NA TGTGCCAGCAGTTATTCGACTACCGGGAATTCACCCCTCCACTTT CASSYSTTGNSPLHF
TRBJ1-2 TRBV18 NA TRBD1 TGTGCCAGCTCACCAGAGACAGGGGGTGGCTACACCTTC CASSPETGGGYTF
TRBJ1-2 TRBV5-5 once NA TGTGCCAGCAAACCAACACCCTCAAACTATGGCTACACCTTC CASKPTPSNYGYTF
TRBJ1-2 TRBV3-1/TRBV3-2 NA NA TGTGCCAGCAGCCAAGATTTAAGCCAGGGTGCTGGCTACACCTTC CASSQDLSQGAGYTF